The 23 T cell receptor beta chains below all came from one sample that was sequenced in a study of PD-L1 blockade in urothelial cancer. Sequencing used immunoSEQ multiplex PCR; TCRdb keeps in-frame clones, though not all of them. The sample shows approximately 34,000 clones, 65% to 90% of them seen only once. The sample in question was PBMCs, obtained around atezolizumab (anti-PD-L1) treatment. These receptors came from a man between 60 and 70 years old with urothelial cancer.

This sequence joins TRBV6-5 and TRBJ1-1, with a weak D call TRBD1 (6 bases). Germline CDR1 reads MNHEY; CDR2 reads SVGAGI. V gave up 4 bases and J gave up 0 bases, with 15 bases separating them. The CDR3 sequence is 16 residues long. CDR3 sequence reads: CASSSRTGPLNTEAFF. CDR3 nucleotide sequence: TGTGCCAGCAGTTCCCGAACAGGGCCCTTGAACACTGAAGCTTTCTTT.

CDR3 loop: CASSEKRTGVNEQFF. CDR3 nucleotides: TGTGCCAGCAGTGAGAAACGGACAGGGGTCAATGAGCAGTTCTTC. The rearrangement joins TRBV25-1 to TRBJ2-1; 9 bases are a match to TRBD1. V lost 3 bases to trimming and J lost 6 bases; unmatched junction nucleotides: 6. The germline CDR1 and CDR2 sequences are MGHDK and SYGVNS. The CDR3 runs 15 residues.

The CDR3 DNA is TGTGCCAGCAGCAGTAGCGGGGCGGACGAGCAGTACTTC. It encodes CASSSSGADEQYF. J is TRBJ2-7 and V is TRBV13, with 8 bases lining up with TRBD2. The germline V gene has CDR1 PRHDT and CDR2 FYEKMQ (reference sequence). V was clipped by 5 bases and J by 5 bases; unmatched bases: 5. The CDR3 is made up of 13 amino acids.

This chain joins TRBV5-1 and TRBJ1-1; 7 bases match TRBD1. Trimming removed 5 bases from V and 3 bases from J; junction bases left unmatched: 7. The CDR3 has 14 residues. Germline values: CDR1 SGHRS, CDR2 YFSETQ. The CDR3 bases are TGCGCCAGCAGGATGACGACAGGGCACACTGAAGCTTTCTTT. Encoded protein: CASRMTTGHTEAFF.

The gene calls are TRBV30 and TRBJ1-1; unclear D gene. This CDR3 contains 12 residues. V was clipped by 2 bases and J by 3 bases, with 7 bases between them. The germline V gene encodes CDR1 GTSNPN and CDR2 SVGIG (reference sequence). The CDR3 here is CAWSPSDTEAFF. CDR3 in DNA: TGTGCCTGGAGTCCCTCGGACACTGAAGCTTTCTTT.

The chain links TRBV15 to TRBJ2-3, with 10 bases lining up with TRBD2. This CDR3 spans 18 amino acids. Trimming removed 1 base from V and 0 bases from J; junction bases left unmatched: 7. Germline V gives CDR1 LNHNV, CDR2 YYDKDF (reference sequence). The CDR3 nucleotides read TGTGCCACCAGCAGAGCGCGGTCTAGCGGGAGTAGCACAGATACGCAGTATTTT. Residues: CATSRARSSGSSTDTQYF.

The chain combines TRBV28 with TRBJ1-1; D is unclear. CDR1 MDHEN and CDR2 SYDVKM come from the germline V gene. The CDR3 sequence is 15 residues long. The ends were cut back, 7 bases at V and 0 bases at J, with 15 bases in the middle. The CDR3 DNA follows: TGTGCCAGCATGCTTCCCACAGCTATGAACACTGAAGCTTTCTTT. This gives the protein CASMLPTAMNTEAFF. Complete variable domain (other parts from reference TRBV28 and TRBJ1-1): DVKVTQSSRYLVKRTGEKVFLECVQDMDHENMFWYRQDPGLGLRLIYFSYDVKMKEKGDIPEGYSVSREKKERFSLILESASTNQTSMYLCASMLPTAMNTEAFFGQGTRLTVV.

On this clone itself: The same CDR3 also results from other DNA sequences found in this sample. This chain links TRBV6-5 with TRBJ1-2, with 12 bases aligning to TRBD1. Germline CDR1 MNHEY, CDR2 SVGAGI. The CDR3 spans 15 residues. Trimming at V came to 2 bases and at J to 5 bases, leaving 3 bases not matched to a gene. Here the CDR3 DNA reads TGTGCCAGCAGTTACGGGACAGGGGGCGGTTATGGCTACACCTTC. Encoded protein: CASSYGTGGGYGYTF.

The chain's CDR3 is CASSGTSGRVEQYF. The CDR3 nucleotides are TGTGCCAGCAGCGGGACTAGCGGGAGGGTCGAGCAGTACTTC. The chain uses TRBV7-2 and TRBJ2-7; 16 nucleotides line up with TRBD2. This CDR3 is 14 amino acids long. With 5 bases clipped from V and 6 bases from J, the junction kept 1 base outside the gene matches. CDR1 and CDR2 (germline): SGHTA, FQGNSA.

CDR3 protein: CASSFGAPMAETQYF. The CDR3 nucleotides are TGCGCCAGCAGCTTTGGGGCGCCGATGGCAGAGACCCAGTACTTC. This chain joins TRBV5-1 and TRBJ2-5; D is possibly TRBD1 (5 bases). The CDR3 consists of 15 residues. From germline, CDR1 is SGHRS and CDR2 YFSETQ. The germline V and J ends were trimmed by 2 bases and 4 bases, with 15 bases remaining between them.

This rearrangement joins TRBV5-1 to TRBJ2-4, with 15 bases lining up with TRBD2. The CDR3 is 18 residues long. J lost 5 bases, V lost 4 bases, and 10 bases had no gene match. CDR1 and CDR2 from the germline V gene are SGHRS and YFSETQ. The CDR3 DNA follows: TGCGCCAGCAGCCGTCCCGGGACTAGCGGGGGGTGGGAAAACATTCAGTACTTC. Protein sequence: CASSRPGTSGGWENIQYF.

The genes are TRBV11-3 and TRBJ1-2; D is possibly TRBD1 (5 bases). Germline V gene lookup returns CDR1 SGHNT and CDR2 YENEEA. Trimming pared 4 bases from V and 5 bases from J, leaving 8 bases between. CDR3 length: 12 amino acids. This CDR3 reads CASSSRGYGYTF. DNA of the CDR3: TGTGCCAGCAGCTCCCGGGGGTATGGCTACACCTTC. The whole variable domain, remainder taken from reference TRBV11-3 and TRBJ1-2, is EAGVVQSPRYKIIEKKQPVAFWCNPISGHNTLYWYLQNLGQGPELLIRYENEEAVDDSQLPKDRFSAERLKGVDSTLKIQPAELGDSAVYLCASSSRGYGYTFGSGTRLTVV.

The chain uses TRBV2 and TRBJ2-1; 9 nucleotides agree with TRBD2. Germline V gene data show CDR1 as SNHLY and CDR2 as FYNNEI. The CDR3 is 16 residues long. V was clipped by 9 bases and J by 4 bases; unmatched bases: 13. CDR3 DNA sequence: TGTGCCAGAGAAAAGTTGGCGGGAGGGCAATACAATGAGCAGTTCTTC. Protein: CAREKLAGGQYNEQFF.

This chain uses TRBV28 with TRBJ1-3; the D gene is possibly TRBD1 (5 bases). Deletions cut 6 bases from V and 0 bases from J, with 9 bases between. The CDR3 contains 14 residues. CDR1 and CDR2 (germline): MDHEN, SYDVKM. CDR3 sequence reads: CASRTTVSGNTIYF. The CDR3 coding sequence is TGTGCCAGCAGAACGACAGTCTCTGGAAACACCATATATTTT. The variable domain in full, with the rest retrieved from reference TRBV28 and TRBJ1-3, is DVKVTQSSRYLVKRTGEKVFLECVQDMDHENMFWYRQDPGLGLRLIYFSYDVKMKEKGDIPEGYSVSREKKERFSLILESASTNQTSMYLCASRTTVSGNTIYFGEGSWLTVV.

The rearrangement joins TRBV11-2 to TRBJ2-1; TRBD1 matches 10 bases. CDR1 and CDR2 (germline): SGHAT, FQNNGV. This CDR3 has 14 residues. Losses at the gene ends were 5 bases for V and 7 bases for J; bases not matched to a gene: 5. CDR3 residues: CASSRGQGWNEQFF. The CDR3 DNA sequence: TGTGCCAGCAGCCGGGGACAGGGGTGGAATGAGCAGTTCTTC.

V and J are TRBV7-3 and TRBJ2-5; D ambiguous. Trimming removed 2 bases at V and 12 bases at J, with 19 bases between. The CDR3 has 14 residues. Germline CDR1 SGHTA, CDR2 FQGTGA. CDR3 in amino acids: CASSLDPFGREKYF. CDR3 DNA sequence: TGTGCCAGCAGCTTAGATCCTTTTGGTCGAGAGAAGTACTTC.

A remark on this clone: The sample holds other DNA sequences that translate to the same CDR3. The rearrangement uses TRBV6-1 and TRBJ1-5, with 7 nucleotides matching TRBD1. The CDR3 is 14 amino acids. Germline V gene sequence: CDR1 MNHNS, CDR2 SASEGT. The trim removed 2 bases at V and 6 bases at J, leaving 4 bases unmatched. CDR3: CASSENRGGQPQHF. DNA for the CDR3: TGTGCCAGCAGTGAAAACAGGGGTGGTCAGCCCCAGCATTTT.

This clone occurred a few times. The genes are TRBV5-1 and TRBJ2-1; 9 positions agree with TRBD2. V shed 5 bases, J shed 1 base, and the junction held 4 bases outside the gene matches. The CDR3 extends over 15 amino acids. Germline CDR1 and CDR2: SGHRS and YFSETQ. CDR3 DNA sequence: TGCGCCAGCAGGGTAGCGGGAGAGTCCTACAATGAGCAGTTCTTC. Amino acids: CASRVAGESYNEQFF.

The chain recombines TRBV14 with TRBJ2-3; no clear D gene. Trimming pared 0 bases from V and 0 bases from J, leaving 7 bases between. The CDR3 spans 15 residues. Looked up from germline, CDR1 is SGHDN and CDR2 is FVKESK. The CDR3 loop reads CASSQDTRSTDTQYF. DNA for the CDR3: TGTGCCAGCAGCCAAGATACCCGGAGCACAGATACGCAGTATTTT.

The chain joins TRBV2 to TRBJ1-5; 10 bases align to TRBD1. After removal of 3 bases from V and 7 bases from J, the junction contained 6 bases not matched to a gene. Germline CDR1 and CDR2: SNHLY and FYNNEI. This CDR3 region has 15 residues. CDR3 in amino acids: CASSEGMTGGQPQHF. In DNA form, the CDR3 reads TGTGCCAGCAGTGAGGGTATGACAGGGGGCCAGCCCCAGCATTTT.

The table lists this clone with a few counts. V gene TRBV14 combines with J gene TRBJ1-2; 9 positions match TRBD1. This CDR3 has 15 amino acids. With V trimmed by 2 bases and J by 2 bases, 3 bases remained unmatched. CDR1 is SGHDN and CDR2 is FVKESK in the germline V gene. In DNA form, the CDR3 reads TGTGCCAGCAGCCAACCCGGGACAGGGAACTATGGCTACACCTTC. Translation gives CASSQPGTGNYGYTF.

This clone was picked up many times. The J gene is TRBJ2-1, the V gene TRBV4-1, with 8 bases aligning to TRBD1. With V trimmed by 4 bases and J by 8 bases, 10 bases remained unmatched. CDR1 is MGHRA and CDR2 is YSYEKL in the germline V gene. CDR3 size: 15 residues. The DNA for the CDR3 is TGCGCCAGCAGCCCTGGACAGGGAGAGGGTTATGAGCAGTTCTTC. Translated, it gives CASSPGQGEGYEQFF.

V gene TRBV2 combines with J gene TRBJ1-2; tentative D call: TRBD1 (5 bases). This CDR3 contains 15 residues. The V gene lost 2 bases and the J gene lost 8 bases, with 18 bases spanning the gap. CDR1 SNHLY and CDR2 FYNNEI come from the germline V gene. The CDR3 spells CASSETPRGVGGYTF. CDR3 nucleotide sequence: TGTGCCAGCAGTGAAACCCCCCGGGGGGTCGGGGGCTACACCTTC.